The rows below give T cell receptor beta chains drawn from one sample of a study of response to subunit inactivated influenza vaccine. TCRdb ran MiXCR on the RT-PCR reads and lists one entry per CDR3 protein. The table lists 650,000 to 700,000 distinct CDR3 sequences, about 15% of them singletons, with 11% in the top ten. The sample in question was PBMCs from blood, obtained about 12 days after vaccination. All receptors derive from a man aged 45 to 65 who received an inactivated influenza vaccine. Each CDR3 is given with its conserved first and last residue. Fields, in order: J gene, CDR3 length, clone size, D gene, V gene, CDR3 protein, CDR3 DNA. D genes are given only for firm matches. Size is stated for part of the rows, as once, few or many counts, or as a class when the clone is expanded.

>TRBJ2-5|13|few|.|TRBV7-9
CASSSGRQETQYF
TGTGCCAGCAGCTCGGGACGCCAAGAGACCCAGTACTTC
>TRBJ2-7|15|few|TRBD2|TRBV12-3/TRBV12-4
CASSLKLAGGYEQYF
TGTGCCAGCAGTTTAAAGCTAGCGGGGGGGTACGAGCAGTACTTC
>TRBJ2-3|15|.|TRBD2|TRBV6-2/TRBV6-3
CASSYESGRTDTQYF
TGTGCCAGCAGTTACGAGAGCGGGAGAACAGATACGCAGTATTTT
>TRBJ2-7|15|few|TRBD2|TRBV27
CASSLRSGGAHEQYF
TGTGCCAGCAGTTTGAGAAGCGGGGGGGCCCACGAGCAGTACTTC
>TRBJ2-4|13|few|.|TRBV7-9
CASSLRDQNIQYF
TGTGCCAGCAGCTTAAGGGACCAAAACATTCAGTACTTC
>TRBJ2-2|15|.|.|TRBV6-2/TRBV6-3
CASSYIGTYTGELFF
TGTGCCAGCAGTTATATCGGGACTTACACCGGGGAGCTGTTTTTT
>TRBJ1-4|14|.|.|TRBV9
CASSEWQEPEKLFF
TGTGCCAGCAGCGAGTGGCAGGAGCCCGAAAAACTGTTTTTT
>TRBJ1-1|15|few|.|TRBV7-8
CASSPMGGGGTEAFF
TGTGCCAGCAGCCCCATGGGCGGGGGTGGCACTGAAGCTTTCTTT
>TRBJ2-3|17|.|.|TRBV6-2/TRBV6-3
CASSRTRGTLGTDTQYF
TGTGCCAGCAGCCGAACCAGAGGCACGTTGGGGACAGATACGCAGTATTTT
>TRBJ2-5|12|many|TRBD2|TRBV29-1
CSALLAQETQYF
TGCAGTGCCCTACTAGCGCAAGAGACCCAGTACTTC
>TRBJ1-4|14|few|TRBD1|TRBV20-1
CSANLGTGVEKLFF
TGCAGTGCTAACCTCGGGACAGGGGTTGAAAAACTGTTTTTT
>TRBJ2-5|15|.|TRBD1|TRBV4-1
CASSLSTGLQETQYF
TGCGCCAGCAGCCTTTCGACAGGGCTTCAAGAGACCCAGTACTTC
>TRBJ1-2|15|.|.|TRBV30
CAWIGIGKANYGYTF
TGTGCCTGGATCGGGATCGGAAAAGCTAACTATGGCTACACCTTC
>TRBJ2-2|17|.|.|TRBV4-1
CASSQAPRPLNTGELFF
TGCGCCAGCAGCCAAGCTCCCAGGCCACTCAACACCGGGGAGCTGTTTTTT